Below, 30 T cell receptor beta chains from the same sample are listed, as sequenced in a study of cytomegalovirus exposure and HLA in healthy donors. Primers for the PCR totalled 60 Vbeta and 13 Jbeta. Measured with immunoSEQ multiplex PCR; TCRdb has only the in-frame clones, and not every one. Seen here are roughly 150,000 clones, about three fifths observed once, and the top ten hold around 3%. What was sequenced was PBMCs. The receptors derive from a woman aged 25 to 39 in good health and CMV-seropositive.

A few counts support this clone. The CDR3 coding sequence is TGTGCCAGTAGCTCCAGAGGGTTGTCAGATACGCAGTATTTT. Its translation is CASSSRGLSDTQYF. The gene calls are TRBV19 and TRBJ2-3; D is possibly TRBD2 (5 bases). Germline CDR1 and CDR2: LNHDA and SQIVND (reference sequence). V lost 6 bases and J 4 bases, leaving 14 bases between the germline ends. The CDR3 covers 14 residues.

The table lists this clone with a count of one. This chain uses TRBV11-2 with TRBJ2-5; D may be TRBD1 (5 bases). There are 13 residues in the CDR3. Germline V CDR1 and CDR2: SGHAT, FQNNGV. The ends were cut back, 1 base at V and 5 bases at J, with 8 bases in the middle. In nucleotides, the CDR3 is TGTGCCAGCAGCTTAGGGGGCTTCGAGACCCAGTACTTC. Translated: CASSLGGFETQYF.

For the CDR3, the DNA is TGTGCCAGCAGCACCAGCGGGGGGGCCGCCAATGAGCAGTTCTTC. It specifies CASSTSGGAANEQFF. The chain carries TRBV28 and TRBJ2-1; 10 bases are a match to TRBD2. The CDR3 length is 15 residues. V lost 6 bases to trimming and J lost 6 bases; unmatched junction nucleotides: 8. Germline lookup yields CDR1 MDHEN and CDR2 SYDVKM.

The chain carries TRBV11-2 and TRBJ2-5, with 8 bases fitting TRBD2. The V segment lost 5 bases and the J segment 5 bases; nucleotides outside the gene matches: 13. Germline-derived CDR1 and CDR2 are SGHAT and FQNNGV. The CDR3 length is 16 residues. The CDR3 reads CASSLRLTSGGETQYF. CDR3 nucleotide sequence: TGTGCCAGCAGCCTACGACTCACTAGCGGCGGGGAGACCCAGTACTTC.

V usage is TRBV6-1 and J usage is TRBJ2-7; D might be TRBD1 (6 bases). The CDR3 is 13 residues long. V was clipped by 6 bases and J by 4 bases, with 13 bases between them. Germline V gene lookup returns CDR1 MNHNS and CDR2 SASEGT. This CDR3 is CASRAGTTYEQYF. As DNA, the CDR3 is TGTGCCAGCAGAGCCGGGACAACTTACGAGCAGTACTTC.

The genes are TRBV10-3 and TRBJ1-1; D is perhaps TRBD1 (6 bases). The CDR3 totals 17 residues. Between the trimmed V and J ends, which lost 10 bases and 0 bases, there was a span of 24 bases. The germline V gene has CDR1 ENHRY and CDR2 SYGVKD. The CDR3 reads CASLLGHSSGLNTEAFF. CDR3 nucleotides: TGTGCCAGTCTGTTGGGACACTCATCTGGGTTGAACACTGAAGCTTTCTTT.

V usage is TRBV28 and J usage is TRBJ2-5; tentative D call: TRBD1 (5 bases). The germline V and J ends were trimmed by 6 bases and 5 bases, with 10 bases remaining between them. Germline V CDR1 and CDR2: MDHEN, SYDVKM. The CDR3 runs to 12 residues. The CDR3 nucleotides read TGTGCCAGCAGAAGAGCAGGGGAGACCCAGTACTTC. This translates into CASRRAGETQYF.

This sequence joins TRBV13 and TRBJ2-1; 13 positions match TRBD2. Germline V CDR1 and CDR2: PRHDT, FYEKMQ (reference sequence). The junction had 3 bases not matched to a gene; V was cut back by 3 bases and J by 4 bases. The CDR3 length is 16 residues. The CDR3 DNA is TGTGCCAGCAGCTTGGGACTAGCGGGACGATACAATGAGCAGTTCTTC. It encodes CASSLGLAGRYNEQFF.

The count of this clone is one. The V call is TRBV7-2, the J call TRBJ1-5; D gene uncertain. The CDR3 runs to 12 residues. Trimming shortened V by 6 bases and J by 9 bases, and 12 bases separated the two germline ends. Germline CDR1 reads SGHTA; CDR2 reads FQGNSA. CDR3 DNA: TGTGCCAGCAGTCCCCGAGGAGGGCCCCAGCATTTT. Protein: CASSPRGGPQHF.

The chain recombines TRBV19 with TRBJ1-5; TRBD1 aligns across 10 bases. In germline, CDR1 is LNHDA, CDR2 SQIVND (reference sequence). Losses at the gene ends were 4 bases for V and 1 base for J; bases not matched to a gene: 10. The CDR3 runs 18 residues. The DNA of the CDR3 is TGTGCCAGTAGTAGAAGGACAGGGGGAGTATCGAGCAATCAGCCCCAGCATTTT. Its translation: CASSRRTGGVSSNQPQHF.

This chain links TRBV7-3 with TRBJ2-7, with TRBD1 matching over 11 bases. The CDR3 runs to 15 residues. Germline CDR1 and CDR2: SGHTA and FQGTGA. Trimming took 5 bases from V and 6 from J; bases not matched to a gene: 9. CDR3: CASSPNSDRGLEQYF. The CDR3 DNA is TGTGCCAGCAGCCCGAACTCGGACAGGGGGCTCGAGCAGTACTTC.

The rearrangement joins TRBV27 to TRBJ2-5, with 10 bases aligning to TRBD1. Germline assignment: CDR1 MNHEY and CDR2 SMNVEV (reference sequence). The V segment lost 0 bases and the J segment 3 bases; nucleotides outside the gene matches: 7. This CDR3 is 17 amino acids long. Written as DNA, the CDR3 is TGTGCCAGCAGTTTATCCCCCTGGACAGGGGGAGAAGAGACCCAGTACTTC. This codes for CASSLSPWTGGEETQYF.

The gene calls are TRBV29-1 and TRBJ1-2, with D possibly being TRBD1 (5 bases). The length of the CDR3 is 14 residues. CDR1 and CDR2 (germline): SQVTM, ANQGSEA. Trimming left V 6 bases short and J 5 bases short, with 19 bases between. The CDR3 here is CSVAGPGGGYGYTF. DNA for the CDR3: TGCAGCGTCGCAGGGCCTGGGGGGGGGTATGGCTACACCTTC.

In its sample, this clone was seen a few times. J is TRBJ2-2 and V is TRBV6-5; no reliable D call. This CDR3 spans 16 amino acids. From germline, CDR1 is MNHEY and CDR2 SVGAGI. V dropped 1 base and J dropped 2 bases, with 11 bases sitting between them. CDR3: CASSYFRVKNTGELFF. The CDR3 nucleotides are TGTGCCAGCAGTTACTTCCGGGTTAAAAACACCGGGGAGCTGTTTTTT.

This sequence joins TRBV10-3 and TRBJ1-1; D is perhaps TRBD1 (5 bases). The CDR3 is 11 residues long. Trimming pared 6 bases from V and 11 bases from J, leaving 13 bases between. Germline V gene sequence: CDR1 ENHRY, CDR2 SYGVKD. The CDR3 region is CAIRDWGDAFF. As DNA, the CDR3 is TGTGCCATCAGGGATTGGGGCGACGCTTTCTTT.

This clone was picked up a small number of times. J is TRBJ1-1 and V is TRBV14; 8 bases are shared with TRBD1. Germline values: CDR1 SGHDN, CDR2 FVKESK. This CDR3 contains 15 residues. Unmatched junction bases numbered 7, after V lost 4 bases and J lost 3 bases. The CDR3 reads CASSPYQTGDTEAFF. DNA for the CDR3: TGTGCCAGCAGCCCCTACCAGACAGGGGACACTGAAGCTTTCTTT.

Here the CDR3 reads CASSLTSGRLDEQYF. CDR3 bases: TGTGCCAGCTCACTAACTAGCGGGAGGTTAGACGAGCAGTACTTC. The gene calls are TRBV18 and TRBJ2-7, with 12 positions matching TRBD2. The CDR3 sequence is 15 residues long. Germline CDR1 reads KGHSH; CDR2 reads LQKENI. J was trimmed by 5 bases and V by 4 bases; bases with no gene match: 6.

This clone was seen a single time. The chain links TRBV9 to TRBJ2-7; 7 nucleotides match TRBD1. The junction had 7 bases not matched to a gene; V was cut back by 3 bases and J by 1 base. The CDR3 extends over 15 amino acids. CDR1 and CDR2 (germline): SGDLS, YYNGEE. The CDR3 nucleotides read TGTGCCAGCAGCGCGGGACAGACGAGATCCTACGAGCAGTACTTC. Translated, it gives CASSAGQTRSYEQYF.

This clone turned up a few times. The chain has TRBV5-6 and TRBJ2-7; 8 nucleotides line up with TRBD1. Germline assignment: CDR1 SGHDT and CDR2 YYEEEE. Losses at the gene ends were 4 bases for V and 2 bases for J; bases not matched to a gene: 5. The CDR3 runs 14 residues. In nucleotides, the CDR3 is TGTGCCAGCAGCCCATGGACAGGGACCTACGAGCAGTACTTC. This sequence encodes CASSPWTGTYEQYF.

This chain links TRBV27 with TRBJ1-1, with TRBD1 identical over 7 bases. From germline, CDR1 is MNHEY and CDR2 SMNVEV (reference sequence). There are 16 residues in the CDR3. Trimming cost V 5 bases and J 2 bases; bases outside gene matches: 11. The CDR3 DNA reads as TGTGCCAGCAGTCTGCCTCCAGGGGGGTATAACACTGAAGCTTTCTTT. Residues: CASSLPPGGYNTEAFF.

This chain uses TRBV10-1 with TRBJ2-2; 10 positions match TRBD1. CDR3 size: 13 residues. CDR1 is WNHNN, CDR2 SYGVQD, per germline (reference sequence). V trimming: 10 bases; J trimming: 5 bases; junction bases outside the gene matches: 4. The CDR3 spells CATEDRGTGELFF. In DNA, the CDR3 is TGCGCCACGGAGGACAGGGGGACCGGGGAGCTGTTTTTT.

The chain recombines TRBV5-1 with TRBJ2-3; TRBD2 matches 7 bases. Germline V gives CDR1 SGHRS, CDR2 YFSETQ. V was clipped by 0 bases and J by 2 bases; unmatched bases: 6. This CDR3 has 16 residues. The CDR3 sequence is CASSLGLADTTDTQYF. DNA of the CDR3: TGCGCCAGCAGCTTGGGGCTAGCGGATACCACAGATACGCAGTATTTT.

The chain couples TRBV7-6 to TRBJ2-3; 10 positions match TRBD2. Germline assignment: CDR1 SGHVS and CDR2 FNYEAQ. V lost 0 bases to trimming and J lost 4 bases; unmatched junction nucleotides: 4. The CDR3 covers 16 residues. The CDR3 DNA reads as TGTGCCAGCAGCTTAGCAATTCTAGCGGGAGCAGATACGCAGTATTTT. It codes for CASSLAILAGADTQYF.

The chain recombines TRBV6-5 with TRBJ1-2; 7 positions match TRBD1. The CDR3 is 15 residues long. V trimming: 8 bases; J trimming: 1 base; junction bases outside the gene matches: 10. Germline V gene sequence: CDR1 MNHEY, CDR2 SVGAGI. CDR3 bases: TGTGCCAGCCTTGCCGGGACAGACTATAACTATGGCTACACCTTC. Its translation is CASLAGTDYNYGYTF.

The CDR3 sequence is CAWKLAGYEQYF. The DNA of the CDR3 is TGTGCCTGGAAACTAGCGGGATACGAGCAGTACTTC. The chain carries TRBV30 and TRBJ2-7, with 10 positions matching TRBD2. The V gene end was trimmed by 4 bases and the J gene end by 4 bases; junction bases not matched to a gene: 1. This CDR3 contains 12 residues. Per the germline V gene, CDR1 is GTSNPN and CDR2 is SVGIG (reference sequence).

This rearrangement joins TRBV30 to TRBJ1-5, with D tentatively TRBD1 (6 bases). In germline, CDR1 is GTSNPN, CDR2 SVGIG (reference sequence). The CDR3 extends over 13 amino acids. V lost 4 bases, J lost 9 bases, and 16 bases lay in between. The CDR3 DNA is TGTGCCTGGACCCCTGGGGGGGGCGCGCCCCAGCATTTT. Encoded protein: CAWTPGGGAPQHF. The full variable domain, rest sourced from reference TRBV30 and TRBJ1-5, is SQTIHQWPATLVQPVGSPLSLECTVEGTSNPNLYWYRQAAGRGLQLLFYSVGIGQISSEVPQNLSASRPQDRQFILSSKKLLLSDSGFYLCAWTPGGGAPQHFGDGTRLSIL.

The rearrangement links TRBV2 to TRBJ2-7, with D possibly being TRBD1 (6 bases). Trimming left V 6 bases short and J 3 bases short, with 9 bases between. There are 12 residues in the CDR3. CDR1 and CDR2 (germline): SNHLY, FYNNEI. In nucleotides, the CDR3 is TGTGCCAGCAGCTTGACAGGCTACGAGCAGTACTTC. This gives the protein CASSLTGYEQYF. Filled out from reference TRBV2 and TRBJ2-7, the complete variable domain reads EPEVTQTPSHQVTQMGQEVILRCVPISNHLYFYWYRQILGQKVEFLVSFYNNEISEKSEIFDDQFSVERPDGSNFTLKIRSTKLEDSAMYFCASSLTGYEQYFGPGTRLTVT.

CDR3 DNA: TGTGCCAGCAGCTGGGGACAGGGGGCTGCCCATAGCAATCAGCCCCAGCATTTT. It translates to CASSWGQGAAHSNQPQHF. The chain carries TRBV5-8 and TRBJ1-5; 12 bases are a match to TRBD1. J lost 0 bases, V lost 3 bases, and 7 bases had no gene match. The V gene's germline CDR1 is SGHTS and CDR2 YDEGEE. This CDR3 contains 18 residues.

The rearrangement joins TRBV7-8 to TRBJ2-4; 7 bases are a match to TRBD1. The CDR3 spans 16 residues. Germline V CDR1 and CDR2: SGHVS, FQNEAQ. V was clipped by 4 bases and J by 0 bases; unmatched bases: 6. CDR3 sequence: CASSYRGEVAKNIQYF. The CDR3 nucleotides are TGTGCCAGCAGCTACAGGGGTGAAGTAGCCAAAAACATTCAGTACTTC.

The CDR3 coding sequence is TGTGCCAGTAGTATCCCAGGGATCGGGGAGCTGTTTTTT. Encoded protein: CASSIPGIGELFF. The chain links TRBV19 to TRBJ2-2, with D possibly being TRBD1 (5 bases). CDR1 is LNHDA, CDR2 SQIVND, per germline (reference sequence). This CDR3 is built from 13 residues. The germline V and J ends were trimmed by 3 bases and 7 bases, with 9 bases remaining between them.